Sequencing of this TCR beta chain was carried out in a study of blood T cells in healthy people across ages. This clonotype was seen many times. The antigen remains unidentified. The CDR3 has 14 amino acids. V shed 5 bases and J shed 7 bases, with 14 bases lying between them. Germline CDR1 SGHAT, CDR2 FQDESV (reference sequence). The total RNA that was extracted per sample amounted to at least 5.5 micrograms. Sample-barcoded 5' priming and a J-beta primer mix drove a second PCR of about 7 to 12 cycles. Every cDNA was tagged by a template-switch adaptor with 12 random nucleotides. TCRdb fed the 5' RACE reads into MiXCR, producing one record per CDR3 protein. The top ten clones hold roughly 34% of a sample with about 680,000 distinct CDR3 sequences, approximately 49% of them seen once. Whole-study findings and limits: The study regarded diversity estimates from one million T cells as underestimates.

The source of this sequence is a woman aged 60-75 years in good health. This chain connects TRBV11-1 to TRBJ2-2; either TRBD1 or TRBD2 may fit D (5 bases each). The sequencing input was blood. The CDR3 is CASSPMGRGGELFF. The CDR3 DNA follows: TGTGCCAGCAGCCCGATGGGACGCGGCGGGGAGCTGTTTTTT. Full variable domain (remainder filled in from reference TRBV11-1 and TRBJ2-2): EAEVAQSPRYKITEKSQAVAFWCDPISGHATLYWYRQILGQGPELLVQFQDESVVDDSQLPKDRFSAERLKGVDSTLKIQPAELGDSAMYLCASSPMGRGGELFFGEGSRLTVL.